This passage covers 7 T cell receptor beta chains from one sample sequenced in a study of radiotherapy plus CTLA-4 blockade in lung cancer. The table came from immunoSEQ multiplex PCR; TCRdb's copy has only in-frame clones and leaves some out. This table has 71,000 or so clones, more than 85% appearing once. Source: peripheral blood, taken from a patient treated with radiotherapy plus ipilimumab. All receptors come from a human donor with non-small cell lung cancer who had stable disease on radiotherapy plus ipilimumab.

This chain links TRBV5-4 with TRBJ2-3, with D perhaps TRBD1 (6 bases). This CDR3 comprises 15 residues. V lost 0 bases and J lost 1, with 9 bases in between. Germline loops: CDR1 SGHNT, CDR2 YYREEE (reference sequence). The CDR3 DNA reads as TGTGCCAGCAGCTTGGACAGGGCGGGCACAGATACGCAGTATTTT. Amino acid sequence: CASSLDRAGTDTQYF.

The gene calls are TRBV6-1 and TRBJ2-2; D possibly corresponds to TRBD1 (6 bases). The CDR3 loop spans 15 amino acids. V was shortened by 5 bases and J by 1 base, with 11 bases between the two germline ends. Germline values: CDR1 MNHNS, CDR2 SASEGT. CDR3 DNA sequence: TGTGCCAGCAGTCCCCAGGGGTTGAACACCGGGGAGCTGTTTTTT. Its protein product is CASSPQGLNTGELFF.

The gene calls are TRBV9 and TRBJ2-7; TRBD2 aligns across 7 bases. This CDR3 has 14 residues. From germline, CDR1 is SGDLS and CDR2 YYNGEE. J gave up 6 bases and V 4 bases, and 10 bases lay outside the gene matches. The CDR3 DNA sequence: TGTGCCAGCAGCCCACGGGCGGGGGTCTTCGAGCAGTACTTC. Protein product: CASSPRAGVFEQYF.

This sequence joins TRBV5-4 and TRBJ1-6, with D uncertain. CDR1 SGHNT and CDR2 YYREEE come from the germline V gene (reference sequence). Trimming shortened V by 3 bases and J by 8 bases, and 9 bases separated the two germline ends. This CDR3 contains 13 residues. The chain's CDR3 is CASSWAEDSPLHF. The CDR3 DNA sequence: TGTGCCAGCAGCTGGGCAGAAGATTCACCCCTCCACTTT.

This chain links TRBV28 with TRBJ2-5; 10 positions agree with TRBD2. The ends lost 4 bases at V and 2 bases at J; junction bases unmatched: 7. The CDR3 length is 16 residues. Germline V lookup: CDR1 MDHEN, CDR2 SYDVKM. CDR3 amino acids: CASSSWTSGRQETQYF. For the CDR3, the DNA is TGTGCCAGCAGTTCCTGGACTAGCGGTAGACAAGAGACCCAGTACTTC.

The chain links TRBV5-1 to TRBJ2-2, with TRBD2 matching over 11 bases. Germline values: CDR1 SGHRS, CDR2 YFSETQ. The junction had 6 bases not matched to a gene; V was cut back by 2 bases and J by 6 bases. The CDR3 spans 16 residues. The DNA for the CDR3 is TGCGCCAGCAGCTTTGGGCTAGCGGGGGGCGCCGGGGAGCTGTTTTTT. Encoded protein: CASSFGLAGGAGELFF.

This rearrangement joins TRBV28 to TRBJ1-2, with TRBD1 matching over 8 bases. Germline V gene sequence: CDR1 MDHEN, CDR2 SYDVKM. The CDR3 runs to 14 residues. The trim removed 6 bases at V and 4 bases at J, leaving 7 bases unmatched. The CDR3 sequence is CASRPTGVSYGYTF. In DNA form, the CDR3 reads TGTGCCAGCAGACCGACAGGGGTGAGCTATGGCTACACCTTC.